The source of this T cell receptor (beta chain) is a study of blood T cell repertoires in COVID-19. Background on the study: Acute and convalescent COVID-19 samples came from the United States, Italy and Spain. PBMCs, B-cell-depleted T cells, or T cells were the source of the cDNA or gDNA that made up the material.

Original handling: Estimates of nucleated cell counts were drawn from the amplification of reference gene primers. The repertoire was sequenced with immunoSEQ multiplex PCR; TCRdb's copy has only in-frame clones and lacks some. The V and J calls and clone size come from that table; D and trimming were worked out from the DNA. Among approximately 150,000 clones, approximately 80% were seen once, and the ten largest hold around 8.5%. CDR3 length: 14 residues. V shed 0 bases and J shed 6 bases, with 9 bases lying between them. Germline-derived CDR1 and CDR2 are SGHRS and YFSETQ. The receptor was isolated from a human donor in a cohort sampled during active COVID-19. The rearrangement links TRBV5-1 to TRBJ2-2; no clear D. Sequenced material: peripheral blood. The DNA for the CDR3 is TGCGCCAGCAGCTTGGCAGGTCCACCCGGGGAGCTGTTTTTT. This translates into CASSLAGPPGELFF.